The clone carrying this T cell receptor (beta chain) has more than one count but fewer than ten. What it binds is not known. CD45RO/CCR7/CD25/CD127/CD95/CD27 separated CD4+ naive, central memory, regulatory and stem cell-like memory cells by sorting. Expressed TCRB transcripts were sequenced because the isolated RNA had all been reverse transcribed beforehand. Some clones are missing from TCRdb's copy, which holds only in-frame ones; the method was immunoSEQ multiplex PCR. The sample records around 250,000 clones, just over 20% being singletons. The sample originates from a study of beta chain features in type 1 diabetes. The study, taken as a whole, reports: In the patient group, naive, central memory and Treg TCRB repertoires seemed more alike than in the healthy donor group. Moderately but significantly shorter TCRB CDR3s were found in Type 1 diabetes patients in all four CD4+ subsets. It was not settled here whether HLA type affects TCRB rearrangement.

The CDR3 length is 15 residues. Germline assignment: CDR1 SGHVS and CDR2 FQNEAQ. Trimming removed 1 base from V and 5 bases from J; junction bases left unmatched: 4. This TCR derives from a woman aged 40 to 50 with type 1 diabetes. The chain has TRBV7-8 and TRBJ2-3, with 9 nucleotides matching TRBD2. Material: naive CD4+ T cells from blood. This CDR3 is CASSLGAGGEDTQYF. DNA for the CDR3: TGTGCCAGCAGCTTAGGGGCGGGAGGGGAAGATACGCAGTATTTT.